The T cell receptor beta chain under discussion was sequenced for a study of blood T cell repertoires in COVID-19. Study overall: The origin of the acute and convalescent COVID-19 samples was the United States, Italy and Spain.

Per the authors' pipeline: Reference gene primer amplification in the assay estimated nucleated cell counts. Using immunoSEQ multiplex PCR, the repertoire was profiled, and TCRdb retains in-frame clones only, with some absent. V, J and clone size were drawn from that table, and D and trimming were deduced from the DNA. This table holds around 250,000 clones, under 90% found once. The ends lost 8 bases at V and 9 bases at J; junction bases unmatched: 5. CDR1 is MNHEY and CDR2 is SVGAGI in the germline V gene. The length of the CDR3 is 13 residues. This receptor was obtained from a woman aged 40 to 50 who had recovered from COVID-19. V and J are TRBV6-5 and TRBJ2-1; 12 nucleotides align to TRBD2. The sample was peripheral blood. CDR3: CASRTSGTLEQFF. The CDR3, as DNA: TGTGCCAGCCGGACTAGCGGGACTCTTGAGCAGTTCTTC.